These 7 T cell receptor beta chains came from one sample sequenced in a study of cytomegalovirus exposure and HLA in healthy donors. The PCR was carried out with 60 Vbeta primers and 13 Jbeta primers. Clones were read by immunoSEQ multiplex PCR, and TCRdb kept only the in-frame ones, dropping some. The sample consists of about 210,000 clones, approximately 80% of them appearing once. Sample: PBMCs. The receptors were sampled from a young man in good health and CMV-seronegative.

The chain links TRBV5-1 to TRBJ2-1, with unresolved D. CDR1 is SGHRS, CDR2 YFSETQ, per germline. The CDR3 totals 13 residues. V gave up 2 bases and J gave up 1 base, with 4 bases separating them. The CDR3 sequence is CASSFRSYNEQFF. In DNA, the CDR3 is TGCGCCAGCAGCTTCAGGTCCTACAATGAGCAGTTCTTC. The whole variable domain, filled in from reference TRBV5-1 and TRBJ2-1, reads KAGVTQTPRYLIKTRGQQVTLSCSPISGHRSVSWYQQTPGQGLQFLFEYFSETQRNKGNFPGRFSGRQFSNSRSEMNVSTLELGDSALYLCASSFRSYNEQFFGPGTRLTVL.

This clone was observed a few times. The chain combines TRBV7-8 with TRBJ1-6; D is uncertain. Between the trimmed V and J ends, which lost 5 bases and 0 bases, there was a span of 17 bases. CDR1 is SGHVS and CDR2 is FQNEAQ in the germline V gene. The CDR3 is 18 amino acids. CDR3 amino acids: CASSPDLAVSSYNSPLHF. In nucleotides, the CDR3 is TGTGCCAGCAGCCCGGACTTGGCCGTGAGCTCCTATAATTCACCCCTCCACTTT.

Written as DNA, the CDR3 is TGTGCCAGTAAGGGACAGGAAACTAGCACAGATACGCAGTATTTT. This sequence encodes CASKGQETSTDTQYF. The rearrangement links TRBV19 to TRBJ2-3, with 8 bases matching TRBD1. Trimming took 7 bases from V and 0 from J; bases not matched to a gene: 6. The CDR3 spans 15 residues. Looked up from germline, CDR1 is LNHDA and CDR2 is SQIVND (reference sequence).

The rearrangement uses TRBV28 and TRBJ2-3; 9 positions match TRBD2. The CDR3 has 15 amino acids. The V gene end was trimmed by 6 bases and the J gene end by 2 bases; junction bases not matched to a gene: 6. The germline V gene has CDR1 MDHEN and CDR2 SYDVKM. The CDR3 DNA sequence: TGTGCCAGCAGCCTAAGCGGGGGGATCACAGATACGCAGTATTTT. Protein: CASSLSGGITDTQYF.

The rearrangement links TRBV6-5 to TRBJ1-5; D is possibly TRBD1 (5 bases). The V end lost 2 bases, the J end lost 7 bases, and 12 bases lay between the germline ends. Germline-derived CDR1 and CDR2 are MNHEY and SVGAGI. The CDR3 length is 14 residues. CDR3 sequence: CASSYKGARQPQHF. CDR3 sequence (DNA): TGTGCCAGCAGTTACAAAGGGGCGAGGCAGCCCCAGCATTTT.

The chain has TRBV5-1 and TRBJ2-7; D perhaps matches TRBD1 (6 bases). The ends were cut back, 4 bases at V and 2 bases at J, with 16 bases in the middle. CDR3 length: 15 amino acids. Germline loops: CDR1 SGHRS, CDR2 YFSETQ. CDR3 in DNA: TGCGCCAGCAGCCCCATAAGGGGGACCGCCTACGAGCAGTACTTC. This translates into CASSPIRGTAYEQYF.

The chain employs TRBV7-9 and TRBJ2-7, with TRBD1 identical over 9 bases. The CDR3 loop spans 16 amino acids. V shed 2 bases and J 2 bases; nucleotides not matched to a gene: 7. CDR1 and CDR2 from the germline V gene are SEHNR and FQNEAQ (reference sequence). The CDR3 region is CASSLWKGQGPYEQYF. The DNA of the CDR3 is TGTGCCAGCAGCTTATGGAAGGGACAGGGTCCCTACGAGCAGTACTTC.